This T cell receptor beta chain was identified during a study of blood T cell repertoires in COVID-19 (dated by TCRdb to 2020 to 2022). For the study in its entirety: Collaborator samples came from the United States, Italy and Spain and covered acute and convalescent phases of COVID-19. The prospective study material was composed of cDNA or gDNA derived from T cells, B-cell-depleted T cells, or PBMCs. Deeply sampled blood TCRbeta repertoires from subjects exposed to, actively infected with, or recovered from COVID-19 were included in the dataset. Where available, HLA class I and class II types were obtained from metadata supplied by the sample provider rather than from assay-based typing. Sample metadata almost always included a de-identified subject ID, COVID-19 status, age in years and sex. Samples came from the ongoing ImmuneRACE study (first 160 participants) plus 1,254 subjects from 6 global collaborators. A freely available public database, intended as a resource for researchers studying the immune response to SARS-CoV-2, is where the repertoires were released. The investigation overall reported the following: How much clinical and demographic metadata was included differed by source and by participant, and the metadata was provided uncurated.

Comments on this clone: It lacks a known antigen. Nothing much larger sits one base from this clone, and base qualities are not available.

Enrolling through a virtual design, the prospective study's participants ranged in age from roughly 18 to 89 years and lived across approximately 25 United States geographic areas. In the prospective study, cohorts were assigned on the basis of participant-reported clinical history obtained from a screening survey and a study questionnaire. For ImmuneRACE Cohort 3, a participant was defined as recovered based on two consecutive negative NP/OP PCR tests, clearance by a healthcare professional, or resolution of symptoms. Each participant in the prospective study had whole blood, serum and a nasopharyngeal or oropharyngeal swab collected by mobile phlebotomists. Prospective study participants could optionally give additional blood draws and questionnaires over an approximately 2-month period. Blood samples from the prospective study were shipped frozen or at room temperature prior to DNA extraction.

TCRbeta CDR3 regions were amplified from genomic DNA by means of the immunoSEQ Assay, a bias-controlled multiplex PCR. For the original study's pipeline: Within the assay, amplification of reference gene primers was used to estimate how many nucleated cells each sample contained. To quantify the absolute abundance of each unique TCRbeta CDR3 rearrangement, sequence reads were collapsed and filtered. Productive Simpson clonality was computed per sample as the square root of Simpson's diversity index over productive rearrangements. The clones in this table, taken by TCRdb from immuneACCESS, are in-frame only. Not every clone is retained; where verified, under half of the shortfall comes from an unresolved V gene, and the cause of the rest is unknown. From that table come the V and J calls and clone size; the DNA was used to work out D and trimming. Counted in this sample were approximately 250,000 clones; approximately 90% of them appeared once. Together, the top ten hold roughly 3.7% of the sample.

Inclusive of the bounding cysteine and phenylalanine, the CDR3 is 14 residues long. Only the CDR3 DNA is retained, 42 bases long and in frame from the first base. V is cut back by 5 bases and J by 3 bases, with 6 bases in the junction unmatched. CDR1 and CDR2 are drawn from the germline V gene (reference sequence): MNHEY, SMNVEV. Sequences were obtained from PBMCs or T cells enriched from blood (not recorded which). Here the chain combines TRBV27 and TRBJ1-2; TRBD1 aligns with 7 central bases. This clonotype was obtained from a woman aged 25 to 39 who had recovered from COVID-19. The CDR3 region has the sequence CASSPGQEHYGYTF. At the DNA level, the sequence is TGTGCCAGCAGTCCTGGACAGGAACACTATGGCTACACCTTC.